Presented here are 13 T cell receptor beta chains from one specimen sequenced in a study of blood T cell repertoires in COVID-19. The data were produced by immunoSEQ multiplex PCR, yet TCRdb's version contains in-frame clones alone and is incomplete. The profile shows about 290,000 clones, roughly nine tenths of them singletons. Sequencing was done on a sample of peripheral blood. These receptors were collected from a woman aged 25 to 45 with COVID-19, enrolled during active disease.

The chain is built from TRBV28 and TRBJ1-4; 10 bases match TRBD1. The CDR3 has 12 residues. The J segment lost 7 bases and the V segment lost 11 bases, leaving 4 bases of the junction unmatched. Germline CDR1 is MDHEN and CDR2 is SYDVKM. The CDR3 region is CAHRDRGEKLFF. In nucleotides, the CDR3 is TGTGCCCACCGGGACAGGGGTGAAAAACTGTTTTTT.

V usage is TRBV5-1 and J usage is TRBJ1-1, with 9 positions matching TRBD1. Germline V gives CDR1 SGHRS, CDR2 YFSETQ. This CDR3 comprises 16 residues. Trimming took 0 bases from V and 4 from J; bases not matched to a gene: 7. The DNA for the CDR3 is TGCGCCAGCAGCTTGGAAGGGACAGGGCTCTCCACTGAAGCTTTCTTT. Its translation: CASSLEGTGLSTEAFF.

The chain links TRBV6-5 to TRBJ2-7, with unresolved D. Germline values: CDR1 MNHEY, CDR2 SVGAGI. The V end was cut by 6 bases, the J end by 2 bases, with 8 bases between. The CDR3 runs to 12 residues. CDR3 in amino acids: CASRESTYEQYF. The DNA of the CDR3 is TGTGCCAGCAGGGAGTCTACCTACGAGCAGTACTTC.

The chain joins TRBV4-1 to TRBJ1-2, with D possibly being TRBD1 (6 bases). This CDR3 comprises 17 residues. The V end was cut by 1 base, the J end by 5 bases, with 20 bases between. Germline values: CDR1 MGHRA, CDR2 YSYEKL. CDR3 amino acids: CASSQGPLVQGRYGYTF. The CDR3 DNA follows: TGCGCCAGCAGCCAAGGGCCCCTTGTGCAGGGGCGGTATGGCTACACCTTC.

The chain joins TRBV5-4 to TRBJ2-3, with TRBD2 as a possible D gene (5 bases). Trimming took off 2 bases at V and 2 bases at J, with 6 bases between the two ends. Per germline, CDR1 SGHNT and CDR2 YYREEE (reference sequence). The CDR3 length is 13 residues. CDR3 residues: CASSLGLTDTQYF. CDR3 bases: TGTGCCAGCAGCTTAGGACTCACAGATACGCAGTATTTT.

This chain uses TRBV27 with TRBJ2-3, with 8 positions matching TRBD2. This CDR3 has 15 amino acids. With V trimmed by 4 bases and J by 4 bases, 7 bases remained unmatched. CDR1 is MNHEY, CDR2 SMNVEV, per germline (reference sequence). CDR3 nucleotide sequence: TGTGCCAGCAGTTCAACTTCGGGGGGGGCAGATACGCAGTATTTT. Its translation is CASSSTSGGADTQYF.

This clone was found a few times. V is TRBV15 and J is TRBJ1-3, with TRBD1 matching over 8 bases. V lost 6 bases and J lost 2; bases outside the gene matches: 6. CDR3 size: 15 residues. Germline CDR1 and CDR2: LNHNV and YYDKDF (reference sequence). CDR3 DNA sequence: TGTGCCACCAGATCGGACAGGGCGGCTGGAAACACCATATATTTT. This codes for CATRSDRAAGNTIYF.

The chain carries TRBV5-1 and TRBJ2-1, with 9 nucleotides matching TRBD2. J gave up 5 bases and V 2 bases, and 5 bases lay outside the gene matches. The CDR3 is made up of 15 amino acids. Germline CDR1 reads SGHRS; CDR2 reads YFSETQ. CDR3 residues: CASSLTAGGHNEQFF. The CDR3 coding sequence is TGCGCCAGCAGCTTAACAGCGGGGGGCCACAATGAGCAGTTCTTC.

This sequence joins TRBV6-5 and TRBJ1-1; a weak D match, TRBD1 (6 bases). Germline CDR1 and CDR2: MNHEY and SVGAGI. Trimming pared 7 bases from V and 8 bases from J, leaving 14 bases between. This CDR3 region has 12 residues. The CDR3 nucleotides read TGTGCCAGCACCAAAGAAACAGGGGAAGCTTTCTTT. Encoded protein: CASTKETGEAFF.

This rearrangement joins TRBV3-1 (or the pseudogene TRBV3-2) to TRBJ1-2; D possibly corresponds to TRBD1 (6 bases). CDR1 and CDR2 (germline): LGHDT, YNNKEL (reference sequence). The CDR3 consists of 14 residues. Trimming stripped 4 bases from V and 6 bases from J, with 15 bases between. For the CDR3, the DNA is TGTGCCAGCAGCCCCCGATCAGGGGTTCATGGCTACACCTTC. Translating it yields CASSPRSGVHGYTF.

As DNA, the CDR3 is TGTGCCAGCAGCTTGGGACTAGGGTACACAGATACGCAGTATTTT. It translates to CASSLGLGYTDTQYF. The chain carries TRBV5-4 and TRBJ2-3, with a weak D call TRBD2 (6 bases). Deletions cut 0 bases from V and 2 bases from J, with 10 bases between. This CDR3 is built from 15 residues. Per germline, CDR1 SGHNT and CDR2 YYREEE (reference sequence).

The rearrangement joins TRBV2 to TRBJ1-2, with 7 nucleotides matching TRBD1. The CDR3 loop spans 15 amino acids. V trimming: 4 bases; J trimming: 4 bases; junction bases outside the gene matches: 9. Germline V lookup: CDR1 SNHLY, CDR2 FYNNEI. CDR3 loop: CASSGSGQTFYGYTF. For the CDR3, the DNA is TGTGCCAGCAGTGGATCGGGACAGACCTTCTATGGCTACACCTTC.

This chain connects TRBV30 to TRBJ1-2, with a tentative D call TRBD1 (5 bases). With 4 bases removed from V and 0 bases from J, the gap between germline ends came to 6 bases. This CDR3 is built from 12 residues. Germline CDR1 is GTSNPN and CDR2 is SVGIG (reference sequence). CDR3 in amino acids: CAWTTANYGYTF. The CDR3 bases are TGTGCCTGGACGACAGCTAACTATGGCTACACCTTC.